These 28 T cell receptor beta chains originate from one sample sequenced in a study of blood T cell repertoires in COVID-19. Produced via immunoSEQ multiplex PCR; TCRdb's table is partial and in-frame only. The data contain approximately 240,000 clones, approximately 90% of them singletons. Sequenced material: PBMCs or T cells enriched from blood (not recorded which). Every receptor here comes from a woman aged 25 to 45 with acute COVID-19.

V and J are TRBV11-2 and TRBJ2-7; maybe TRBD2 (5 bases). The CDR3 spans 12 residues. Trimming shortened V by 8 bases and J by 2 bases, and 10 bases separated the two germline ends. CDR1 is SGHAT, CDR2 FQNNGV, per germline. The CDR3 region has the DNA TGTGCCAGCGGGAGCCCTACCTACGAGCAGTACTTC. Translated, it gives CASGSPTYEQYF.

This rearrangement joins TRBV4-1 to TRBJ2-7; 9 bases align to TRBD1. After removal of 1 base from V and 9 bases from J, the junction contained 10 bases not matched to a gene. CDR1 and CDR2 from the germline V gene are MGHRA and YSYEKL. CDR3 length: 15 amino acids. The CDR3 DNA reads TGCGCCAGCAGCCAAGGAACAGGGGGCTTTTCGGGGCAGTACTTC. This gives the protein CASSQGTGGFSGQYF.

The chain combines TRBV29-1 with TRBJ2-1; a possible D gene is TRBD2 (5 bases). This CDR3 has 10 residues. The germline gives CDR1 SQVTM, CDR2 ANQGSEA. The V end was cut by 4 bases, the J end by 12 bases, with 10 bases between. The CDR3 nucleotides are TGCAGCGTTGTACTAGGACGGCAGTTCTTC. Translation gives CSVVLGRQFF.

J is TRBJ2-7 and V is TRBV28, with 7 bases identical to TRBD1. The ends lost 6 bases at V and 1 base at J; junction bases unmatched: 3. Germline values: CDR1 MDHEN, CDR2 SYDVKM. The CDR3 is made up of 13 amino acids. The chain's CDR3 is CASRRGPSYEQYF. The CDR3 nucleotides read TGTGCCAGCAGGAGGGGGCCTTCCTACGAGCAGTACTTC.

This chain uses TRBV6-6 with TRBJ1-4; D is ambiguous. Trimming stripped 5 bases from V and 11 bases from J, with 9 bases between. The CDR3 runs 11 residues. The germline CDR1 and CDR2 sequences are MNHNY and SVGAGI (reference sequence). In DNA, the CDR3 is TGTGCCAGCAGTCCGGCGGGGAAACTGTTTTTT. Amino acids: CASSPAGKLFF.

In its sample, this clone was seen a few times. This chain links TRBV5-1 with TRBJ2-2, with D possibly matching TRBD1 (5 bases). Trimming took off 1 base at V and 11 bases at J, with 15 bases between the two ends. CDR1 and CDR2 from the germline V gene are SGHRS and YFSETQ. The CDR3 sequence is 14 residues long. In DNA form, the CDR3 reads TGCGCCAGCAGCTTGTGGCAGGACAAGCTAGAGCTGTTTTTT. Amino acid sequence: CASSLWQDKLELFF.

CDR3 DNA: TGTGCCAGCAGTTTCCCCAGGGATAAGGACACTGAAGCTTTCTTT. As protein: CASSFPRDKDTEAFF. This rearrangement joins TRBV27 to TRBJ1-1, with a weak D call TRBD1 (5 bases). This CDR3 contains 15 residues. The germline V and J ends were trimmed by 3 bases and 3 bases, with 14 bases remaining between them. The germline CDR1 and CDR2 sequences are MNHEY and SMNVEV (reference sequence).

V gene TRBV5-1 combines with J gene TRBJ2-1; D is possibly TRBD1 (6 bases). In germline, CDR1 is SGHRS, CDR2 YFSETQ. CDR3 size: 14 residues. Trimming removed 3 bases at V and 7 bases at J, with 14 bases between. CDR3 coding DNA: TGCGCCAGCAGCTCACAGGGAATTTTGAATGAGCAGTTCTTC. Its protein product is CASSSQGILNEQFF.

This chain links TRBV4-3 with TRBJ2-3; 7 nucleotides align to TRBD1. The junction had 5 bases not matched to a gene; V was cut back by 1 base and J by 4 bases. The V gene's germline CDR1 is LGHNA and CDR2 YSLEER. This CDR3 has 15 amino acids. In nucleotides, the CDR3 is TGCGCCAGCAGCCAAGTCACAGGGGTAGCAGATACGCAGTATTTT. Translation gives CASSQVTGVADTQYF.

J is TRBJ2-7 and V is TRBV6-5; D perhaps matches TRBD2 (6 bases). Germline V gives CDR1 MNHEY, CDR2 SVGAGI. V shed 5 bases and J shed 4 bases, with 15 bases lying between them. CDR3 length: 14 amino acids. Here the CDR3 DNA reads TGTGCCAGCAGTCCAACTAGCCCCCCATACGAGCAGTACTTC. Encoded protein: CASSPTSPPYEQYF.

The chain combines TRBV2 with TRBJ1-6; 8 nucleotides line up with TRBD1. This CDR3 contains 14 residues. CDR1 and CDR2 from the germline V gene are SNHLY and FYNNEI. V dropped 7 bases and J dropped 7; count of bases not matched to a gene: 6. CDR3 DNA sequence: TGTGCCAGCACGATGGACAGGGAAAATTCACCCCTCCACTTT. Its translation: CASTMDRENSPLHF.

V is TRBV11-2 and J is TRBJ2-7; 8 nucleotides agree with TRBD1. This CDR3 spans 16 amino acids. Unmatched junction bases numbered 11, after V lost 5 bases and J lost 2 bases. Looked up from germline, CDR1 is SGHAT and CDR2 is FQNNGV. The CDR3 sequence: CASSHGRGQAPYEQYF. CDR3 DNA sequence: TGTGCCAGCAGCCATGGACGGGGACAGGCTCCCTACGAGCAGTACTTC.

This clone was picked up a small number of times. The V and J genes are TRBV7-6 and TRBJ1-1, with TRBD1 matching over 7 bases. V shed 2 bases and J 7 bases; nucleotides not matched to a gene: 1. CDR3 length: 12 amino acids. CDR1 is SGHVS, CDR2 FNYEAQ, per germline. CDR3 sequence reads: CASSLRQGEAFF. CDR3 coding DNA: TGTGCCAGCAGCTTACGACAGGGTGAAGCTTTCTTT.

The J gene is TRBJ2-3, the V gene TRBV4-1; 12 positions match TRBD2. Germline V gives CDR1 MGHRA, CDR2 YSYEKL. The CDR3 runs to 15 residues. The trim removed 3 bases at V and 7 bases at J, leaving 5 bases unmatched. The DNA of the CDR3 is TGCGCCAGCAGCCAGAGGACTAGCGGGACAAATACGCAGTATTTT. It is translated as CASSQRTSGTNTQYF.

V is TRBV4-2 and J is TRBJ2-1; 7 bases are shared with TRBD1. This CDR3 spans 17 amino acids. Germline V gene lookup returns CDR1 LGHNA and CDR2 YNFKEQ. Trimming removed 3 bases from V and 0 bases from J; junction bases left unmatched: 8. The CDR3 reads CASSHQHGTDSYNEQFF. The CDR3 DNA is TGTGCCAGCAGCCACCAGCACGGGACAGACTCCTACAATGAGCAGTTCTTC.

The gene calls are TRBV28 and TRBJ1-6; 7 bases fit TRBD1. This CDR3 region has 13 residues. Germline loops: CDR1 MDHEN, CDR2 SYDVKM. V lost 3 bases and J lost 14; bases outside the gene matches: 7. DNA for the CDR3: TGTGCCAGCAGTTTCAGGGGGGCGAGTACCCTCCACTTT. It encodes CASSFRGASTLHF.

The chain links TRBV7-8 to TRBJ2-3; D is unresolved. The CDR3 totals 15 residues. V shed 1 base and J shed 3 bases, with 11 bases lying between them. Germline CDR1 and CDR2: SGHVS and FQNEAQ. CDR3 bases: TGTGCCAGCAGCTTAGTCTGGCCCGGGACAGATACGCAGTATTTT. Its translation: CASSLVWPGTDTQYF. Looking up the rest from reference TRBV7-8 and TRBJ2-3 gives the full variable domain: GAGVSQSPRYKVAKRGQDVALRCDPISGHVSLFWYQQALGQGPEFLTYFQNEAQLDKSGLPSDRFFAERPEGSVSTLKIQRTQQEDSAVYLCASSLVWPGTDTQYFGPGTRLTVL.

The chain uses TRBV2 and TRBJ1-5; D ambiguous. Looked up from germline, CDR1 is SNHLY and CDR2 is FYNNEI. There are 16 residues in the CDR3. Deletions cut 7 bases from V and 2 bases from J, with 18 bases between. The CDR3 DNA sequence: TGTGCCAGCACCCATCCGGGGAATTGGGGCAATCAGCCCCAGCATTTT. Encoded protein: CASTHPGNWGNQPQHF.

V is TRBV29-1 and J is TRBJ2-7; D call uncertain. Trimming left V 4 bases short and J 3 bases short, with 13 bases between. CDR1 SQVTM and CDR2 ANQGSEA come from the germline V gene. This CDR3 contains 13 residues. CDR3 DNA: TGCAGCGTTGGGTTGGGTAGACTCTACGAGCAGTACTTC. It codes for CSVGLGRLYEQYF.

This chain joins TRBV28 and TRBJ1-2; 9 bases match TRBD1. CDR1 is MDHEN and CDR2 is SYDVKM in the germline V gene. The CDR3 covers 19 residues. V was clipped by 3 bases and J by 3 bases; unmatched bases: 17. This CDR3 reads CASSFGGTGLRQIDYGYTF. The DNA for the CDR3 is TGTGCCAGCAGTTTCGGAGGGACAGGGCTTCGTCAAATTGACTATGGCTACACCTTC.

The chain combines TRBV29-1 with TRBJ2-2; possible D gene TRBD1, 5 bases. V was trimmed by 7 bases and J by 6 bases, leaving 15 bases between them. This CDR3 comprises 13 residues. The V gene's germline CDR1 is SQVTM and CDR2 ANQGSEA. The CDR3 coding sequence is TGCAGCGGACGTAAGGGGTCGGCCGGGGAGCTGTTTTTT. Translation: CSGRKGSAGELFF.

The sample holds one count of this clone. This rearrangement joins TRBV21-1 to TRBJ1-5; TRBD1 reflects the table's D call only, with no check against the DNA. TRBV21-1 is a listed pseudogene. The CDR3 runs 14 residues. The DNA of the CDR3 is TGTGCCAGCAGCACTCAGGGGTTTAACCAGCCCCAGCATTTT. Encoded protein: CASSTQGFNQPQHF.

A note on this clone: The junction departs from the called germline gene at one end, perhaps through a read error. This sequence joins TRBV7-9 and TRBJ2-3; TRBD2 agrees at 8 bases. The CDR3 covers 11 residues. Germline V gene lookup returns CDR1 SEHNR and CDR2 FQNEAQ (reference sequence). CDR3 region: CASSLGLLAGF. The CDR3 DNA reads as TGTGCCAGCAGCTTAGGTCTCCTAGCGGGTTTT.

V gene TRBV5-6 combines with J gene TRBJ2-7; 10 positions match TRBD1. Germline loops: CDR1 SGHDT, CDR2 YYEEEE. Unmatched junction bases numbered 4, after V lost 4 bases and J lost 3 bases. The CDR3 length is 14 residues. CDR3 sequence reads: CASSIDRGLYEQYF. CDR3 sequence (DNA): TGTGCCAGCAGCATAGACAGGGGGCTCTACGAGCAGTACTTC.

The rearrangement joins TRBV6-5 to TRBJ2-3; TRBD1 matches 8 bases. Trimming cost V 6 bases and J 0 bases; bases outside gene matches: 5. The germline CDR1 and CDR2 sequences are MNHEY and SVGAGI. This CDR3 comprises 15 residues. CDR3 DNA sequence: TGTGCCAGCAGGCGGACAGGGATTAGCACAGATACGCAGTATTTT. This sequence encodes CASRRTGISTDTQYF.

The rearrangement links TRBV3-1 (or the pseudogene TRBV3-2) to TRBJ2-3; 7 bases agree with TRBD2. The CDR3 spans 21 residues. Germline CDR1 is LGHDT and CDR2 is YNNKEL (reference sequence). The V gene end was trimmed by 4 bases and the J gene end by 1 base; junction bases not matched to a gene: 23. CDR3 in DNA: TGTGCCAGCAGCCCTCAAAAGGTCGATTCCCACCGGGACTACCGCACAGATACGCAGTATTTT. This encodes CASSPQKVDSHRDYRTDTQYF.

CDR3 nucleotide sequence: TGTGCCAGCCAGCGGGGATATTCTCGAGATACGCAGTATTTT. This codes for CASQRGYSRDTQYF. The V and J genes are TRBV19 and TRBJ2-3, with 7 bases that match TRBD2. Trimming removed 9 bases from V and 5 bases from J; junction bases left unmatched: 11. The germline gives CDR1 LNHDA, CDR2 SQIVND (reference sequence). The CDR3 has 14 residues. Combining the CDR3 with reference TRBV19 and TRBJ2-3 gives the whole variable domain DGGITQSPKYLFRKEGQNVTLSCEQNLNHDAMYWYRQDPGQGLRLIYYSQIVNDFQKGDIAEGYSVSREKKESFPLTVTSAQKNPTAFYLCASQRGYSRDTQYFGPGTRLTVL.

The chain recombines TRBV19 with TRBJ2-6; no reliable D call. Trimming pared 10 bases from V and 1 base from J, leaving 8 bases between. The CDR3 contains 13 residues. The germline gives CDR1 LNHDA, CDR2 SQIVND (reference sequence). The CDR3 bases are TGTGCCACAACTTGGTCTGGGGCCAACGTCCTGACTTTC. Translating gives CATTWSGANVLTF.